These T cell receptor beta chains were read from a single sample in a study of T cell responses to AZD1222 COVID-19 vaccine. Produced via immunoSEQ multiplex PCR; TCRdb's table is partial and in-frame only. This table has some 150,000 clones, 86% appearing once. Sample: peripheral blood, taken 28 days after the second AZD1222 dose. Receptors were obtained from an adult who received the AZD1222 COVID-19 vaccine. Both conserved end residues are part of each CDR3. The D gene is left open where the match is weak. A row's size may be missing; if present it is once, few, many or a size class.

d_gene: -
j_gene: TRBJ2-7
v_gene: TRBV3-1/TRBV3-2
abundance: -
CDR3nt: TGTGCCAGCAGCCTCACCCCCTCGAACGAGCAGTACTTC
CDR3aa: CASSLTPSNEQYF

d_gene: -
j_gene: TRBJ1-1
v_gene: TRBV5-6
abundance: -
CDR3nt: TGTGCCAGCAGCCCGGATAGGGCCTCCAGGGGGAACACTGAAGCTTTCTTT
CDR3aa: CASSPDRASRGNTEAFF

d_gene: -
j_gene: TRBJ1-1
v_gene: TRBV5-1
abundance: -
CDR3nt: TGCGCCAGCAGCTTTCGGACATCGAACACTGAAGCTTTCTTT
CDR3aa: CASSFRTSNTEAFF

d_gene: -
j_gene: TRBJ2-7
v_gene: TRBV12-3/TRBV12-4
abundance: -
CDR3nt: TGTGCCACCTCATTTAATGATTGGACCGAGCAGTACTTC
CDR3aa: CATSFNDWTEQYF

d_gene: TRBD1
j_gene: TRBJ1-2
v_gene: TRBV5-1
abundance: -
CDR3nt: TGCGCCAGCAGGAAAACAGGGGTCTTCAACTATGGCTACACCTTC
CDR3aa: CASRKTGVFNYGYTF

d_gene: TRBD2
j_gene: TRBJ2-1
v_gene: TRBV5-1
abundance: -
CDR3nt: TGCGCCAGCAGCTTCCACGGGGGGGCGTACAATGAGCAGTTCTTC
CDR3aa: CASSFHGGAYNEQFF

d_gene: -
j_gene: TRBJ2-7
v_gene: TRBV7-9
abundance: -
CDR3nt: TGTGCCGTAACAGCTGGGGACTCCTACGAGCAGTACTTC
CDR3aa: CAVTAGDSYEQYF

d_gene: TRBD2
j_gene: TRBJ2-1
v_gene: TRBV11-2
abundance: -
CDR3nt: TGTGCCAGCAGCCGAACTAGCGGGGTTTACAATGAGCAGTTCTTC
CDR3aa: CASSRTSGVYNEQFF

d_gene: -
j_gene: TRBJ1-1
v_gene: TRBV7-9
abundance: once
CDR3nt: TGTGCCAGCAGCGCTATCGGTGGCACTGAAGCTTTCTTT
CDR3aa: CASSAIGGTEAFF

d_gene: -
j_gene: TRBJ1-3
v_gene: TRBV6-5
abundance: -
CDR3nt: TGTGCCAGCAAGCGGGACATAAGCTCTGGAAACACCATATATTTT
CDR3aa: CASKRDISSGNTIYF

d_gene: -
j_gene: TRBJ2-4
v_gene: TRBV25-1
abundance: -
CDR3nt: TGTGCCAGCAGTGCCTCCACCGGGACGGCAAACATTCAGTACTTC
CDR3aa: CASSASTGTANIQYF

d_gene: -
j_gene: TRBJ1-1
v_gene: TRBV6-5
abundance: once
CDR3nt: TGTGCCAGCAGTCGACAGTCGAACACTGAAGCTTTCTTT
CDR3aa: CASSRQSNTEAFF

d_gene: TRBD2
j_gene: TRBJ2-7
v_gene: TRBV7-2
abundance: -
CDR3nt: TGTGCCAGCAGCTTAAGCGGGGGGGCCCAGGAGCAGTACTTC
CDR3aa: CASSLSGGAQEQYF

d_gene: -
j_gene: TRBJ2-1
v_gene: TRBV7-9
abundance: few
CDR3nt: TGTGCCAGCAGCTTAGCTCGAGGGCCTCCCTACAATGAGCAGTTCTTC
CDR3aa: CASSLARGPPYNEQFF

d_gene: TRBD1
j_gene: TRBJ2-7
v_gene: TRBV18
abundance: -
CDR3nt: TGTGCCAGCTCACCAGGGGACAGATACTACGAGCAGTACTTC
CDR3aa: CASSPGDRYYEQYF

d_gene: TRBD1
j_gene: TRBJ2-5
v_gene: TRBV10-3
abundance: -
CDR3nt: TGTGCCATCAGTGGAGGGACAGGGGGAATATTCGGGGAGACCCAGTACTTC
CDR3aa: CAISGGTGGIFGETQYF

d_gene: -
j_gene: TRBJ1-6
v_gene: TRBV28
abundance: -
CDR3nt: TGTGCCAGCAGCCCGGTTGGGGTGGGTAATTCACCCCTCCACTTT
CDR3aa: CASSPVGVGNSPLHF

d_gene: -
j_gene: TRBJ2-2
v_gene: TRBV7-9
abundance: once
CDR3nt: TGTGCCAGCAGCCGACAGGGAGGCGTCGGGACCGGGGAGCTGTTTTTT
CDR3aa: CASSRQGGVGTGELFF

d_gene: -
j_gene: TRBJ2-3
v_gene: TRBV7-2
abundance: once
CDR3nt: TGTGCCAGCAGCTTAGTCTGGGATACCCGCGGGCCGAGCACAGATACGCAGTATTTT
CDR3aa: CASSLVWDTRGPSTDTQYF

d_gene: TRBD1
j_gene: TRBJ1-4
v_gene: TRBV3-1/TRBV3-2
abundance: -
CDR3nt: TGTGCCAGCAGCCAAGTGTGGACAGGCTATAATGAAAAACTGTTTTTT
CDR3aa: CASSQVWTGYNEKLFF